Listed below are T cell receptor beta chains from one sample, sequenced in a study of shared clonotypes between healthy human individuals. Method: immunoSEQ multiplex PCR; TCRdb's copy keeps in-frame clones and lacks some. In the table there are millions of clones, less than 95% of which are singletons. Sequenced input: naive CD8+ T cells sorted from blood. These receptors came from a young man in good health. The CDR3 runs from the conserved cysteine through the conserved F or W. D genes are given only for firm matches. Clone size, where shown, is once, few, many, or a class for clones that have expanded.

V,D,size,J,DNA,CDR3
TRBV6-6,TRBD1,NA,TRBJ2-7,TGTGCCAGCATTCTGGATCCGGGACAGGGGAGCTACGAGCAGTACTTC,CASILDPGQGSYEQYF
TRBV2,NA,NA,TRBJ2-2,TGTGCCAGCACCTACCCTGAGGGGATCGGGGAGCTGTTTTTT,CASTYPEGIGELFF
TRBV6-1,NA,NA,TRBJ1-1,TGTGCCAGTTCCCAGGGCGGGGTGAACACTGAAGCTTTCTTT,CASSQGGVNTEAFF
TRBV4-1,NA,NA,TRBJ1-6,TGCGCCAGCAGCCAAGCTTCAGGGAGCTCCTATAATTCACCCCTCCACTTT,CASSQASGSSYNSPLHF
TRBV5-1,TRBD2,NA,TRBJ2-1,TGCGCCAGCAGCTCGGACGTCGGACTAGCACAGTTCTTC,CASSSDVGLAQFF
TRBV27,TRBD1,NA,TRBJ2-1,TGTGCCAGCAGTTCGCGGGACAGGGTAGGGAATGAGCAGTTCTTC,CASSSRDRVGNEQFF
TRBV7-6,NA,NA,TRBJ2-7,TGTGCCAGCAGCTTAGGGCGGAACTCCTACGAGCAGTACTTC,CASSLGRNSYEQYF
TRBV27,NA,once,TRBJ2-7,TGTGCCAGCAGTTTATCCAGTGGGACCCTCTCCTACGAGCAGTACTTC,CASSLSSGTLSYEQYF
TRBV27,NA,NA,TRBJ2-2,TGTGCCAGCAGTTTACAGATAACCGGGGAGCTGTTTTTT,CASSLQITGELFF
TRBV7-9,NA,NA,TRBJ2-3,TGTGCCAGCAGCCCCCCCCTCGGGAGAGGTACAGATACGCAGTATTTT,CASSPPLGRGTDTQYF
TRBV23-1,TRBD1,NA,TRBJ1-1,TGCGCCAGCAGTCAATCGGATGGGACAGGGGTTACGTTGGACACTGAAGCTTTCTTT,CASSQSDGTGVTLDTEAFF
TRBV9,TRBD2,NA,TRBJ2-1,TGTGCCAGCAGCGTAGGCGGGGGGGCCTCCAATGAGCAGTTCTTC,CASSVGGGASNEQFF
TRBV7-2,NA,once,TRBJ2-7,TGTGCCAGCAGCTTAAGGCCGTATCGGGGGTCCACCTACGAGCAGTACTTC,CASSLRPYRGSTYEQYF
TRBV30,TRBD2,NA,TRBJ2-7,TGTGCCTGGAGTGCCGGACTAGGGGACGAGCAGTACTTC,CAWSAGLGDEQYF
TRBV30,NA,NA,TRBJ1-1,TGTGCCTGGAGTGTCCACGGGAACACTGAAGCTTTCTTT,CAWSVHGNTEAFF
TRBV27,TRBD1,NA,TRBJ2-7,TGTGCCAGCAGTTCCCCAGCCGGGACAGGGGGCGAGCAGTACTTC,CASSSPAGTGGEQYF